This TCR beta chain was retrieved from a study of CD8 T cells in cerebrospinal fluid in Alzheimer's disease (dated by TCRdb to the early 2020s). Background for the entire study: CSF T cell clonal expansion was assessed with two single-cell approaches: plate-based nested PCR sequencing and droplet-based sequencing. This study tested whether clonally expanded T cells could be found in cerebrospinal fluid from healthy elderly individuals and from patients with neurodegenerative disease. In the droplet-based CSF analysis comparing patients with controls, 10 or so healthy controls (around 11,000 cells) and 10 or so patients with MCI or Alzheimer's disease (roughly 10,000 cells) were included. A total of 20 to 30 samples were covered by the CSF gene-expression analysis, which included Parkinson's disease patients.

The CDR3, from cysteine to phenylalanine, totals 13 residues. The protein alone is recorded here. The germline V gene (reference sequence) supplies CDR1 MNHEY and CDR2 SMNVEV. Preparation of the library involved 10x single-cell sequencing. CSF cells were profiled with 10X Genomics single-cell V(D)J and 5' gene-expression libraries. An Illumina NextSeq550 was used to sequence the CSF single-cell TCR libraries. On the study's bioinformatics: After V(D)J reads were mapped to the vdj-GRCh38 alts ensemble 2.0.0 reference, the Cell Ranger vdj pipeline was used to analyse the reads. A clonotype was defined as a group of cell barcodes sharing the same set of productive CDR3 nucleotide sequences. To connect clonality with transcriptional profiles, clonotype information was added to the gene-expression metadata in Seurat v3.0. Exclusion was applied to CSF cells with more than 1,800 genes, more than 7,500 UMIs or more than 10% mitochondrial reads. CDR3-beta sequences were compared against VDJdb to identify TCRs with known antigen specificity. Network analysis of clone sharing used the R package qgraph and included only TCRs with complete alpha and beta chains. TCRdb reprocessed the reads; each CDR3 protein sequence makes one entry, and DNA is unavailable. These V and J calls derive from TCRdb rather than the authors' analysis. Per the sample table, the count is about 1,200 distinct CDR3 sequences. Jointly, the top ten make up 18% of the sample.

What the study reported, not specific to this receptor: The EBV-specific clones were neither the most highly expanded clones nor enriched among patients. When the data were pooled, 4 of 6 Alzheimer's patients but only 1 of 10 healthy subjects had a highly expanded clone, defined as one making up at least 3% of TCRs. The largest CSF clone made up a higher percentage of TCRs in patients with MCI or Alzheimer's disease than in controls. The overall clonality comparison included only samples with detectable clones (about 11 healthy, 5 MCI, 5 AD, 6 PD). The authors warned that finding EBV-specific TCRs in CSF does not prove a causal connection between EBV and Alzheimer's disease.

No count is logged; frequency rates this clonotype as medium-sized (0.01 to 0.1%). The clone's antigen remains unknown. Parkinson's disease patients served as a neurodegenerative disease comparison group, because antigen-specific T cells had previously been reported in Parkinson's disease blood. All participants were free of acute infectious disease and in good physical condition. Biomarkers including neurofilament, amyloid-beta and tau were used to confirm neurodegeneration in the patients. For droplet-based sequencing, live CSF cells were sorted with a live/dead marker. To pellet immune cells, CSF obtained by lumbar puncture was centrifuged at 300g. CSF samples were inspected for red blood cells, and any blood-contaminated sample was excluded. CSF cells were cryopreserved in freezing medium, frozen overnight at -80 degrees C, and subsequently stored in liquid nitrogen. CSF samples were stored for less than seven months before analysis.

The chain joins TRBV27 to TRBJ2-7; there is no DNA to check the TCRdb D call of TRBD1. The sequence was collected from a human donor with Parkinson's disease. The sample taken for sequencing was cerebrospinal fluid. The CDR3 region: CASSYGREGEQYF.